This entry describes one TCR beta chain. Method: immunoSEQ multiplex PCR; TCRdb's copy keeps in-frame clones and lacks some. Of over 450,000 clones listed, approximately 80% are singletons. Germline V CDR1 and CDR2: SGDLS, YYNGEE. With V trimmed by 4 bases and J by 4 bases, 10 bases remained unmatched. The CDR3 is 16 residues long. The data belong to a study of shared T cell receptors in the human thymus. The same data also contributed to another study, on human thymus T cells. As that study records: Obtained as resections during corrective heart surgery, the thymus tissue was then studied. Gene usage (both V and J) appeared biased in thymic and blood repertoires. Related research examined unrelated individuals and reported that their thymic repertoires overlapped highly.

This rearrangement joins TRBV9 to TRBJ2-1; 8 bases fit TRBD1. The sequenced sample was thymocytes. The TCR comes from a boy younger than two with a congenital heart defect. The CDR3 DNA reads TGTGCCAGCAGCTCTTGGGACAGGTATAGATACAATGAGCAGTTCTTC. It encodes CASSSWDRYRYNEQFF.